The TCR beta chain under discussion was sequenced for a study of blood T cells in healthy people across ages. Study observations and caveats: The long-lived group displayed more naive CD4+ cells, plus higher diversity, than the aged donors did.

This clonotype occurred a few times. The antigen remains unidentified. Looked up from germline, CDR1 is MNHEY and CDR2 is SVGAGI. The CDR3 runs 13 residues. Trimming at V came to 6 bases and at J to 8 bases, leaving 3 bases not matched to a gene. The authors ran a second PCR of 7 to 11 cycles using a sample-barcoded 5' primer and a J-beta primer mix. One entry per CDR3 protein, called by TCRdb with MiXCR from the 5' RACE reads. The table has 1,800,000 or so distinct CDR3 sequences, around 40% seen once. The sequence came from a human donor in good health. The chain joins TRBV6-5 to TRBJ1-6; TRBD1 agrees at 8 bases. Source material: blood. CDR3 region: CASRSQGDSPLHF. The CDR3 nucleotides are TGTGCCAGCAGGTCACAGGGGGATTCACCCCTCCACTTT.